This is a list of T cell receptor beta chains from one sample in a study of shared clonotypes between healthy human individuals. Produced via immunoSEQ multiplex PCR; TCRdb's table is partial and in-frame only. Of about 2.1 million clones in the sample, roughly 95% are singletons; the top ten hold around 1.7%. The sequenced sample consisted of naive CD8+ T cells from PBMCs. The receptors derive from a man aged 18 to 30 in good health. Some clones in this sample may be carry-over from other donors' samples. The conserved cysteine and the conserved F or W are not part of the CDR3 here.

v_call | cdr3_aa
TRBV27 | ASSLLPGQGEETQY
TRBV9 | ASSVLGNQETQY
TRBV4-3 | ASSPTPRGGSYNEQF
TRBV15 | ATSRIPGGIGTQY
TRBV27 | ASSRRTGDTIY
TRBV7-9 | ASSSGTDSTDTQY
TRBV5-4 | ASSDDNYNEQF
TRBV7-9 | ASSQTAENTEAF
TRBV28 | ASTNTAYEQY
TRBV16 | ASSQRTSGSVGYNEQF
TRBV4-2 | ASSWTGTSGRFGIYNEQF
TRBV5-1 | ASSWDRGLLDNEKLF
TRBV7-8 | ASSGGTGPGSEAF
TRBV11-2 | ASSLVGGRAHEQF
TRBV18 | AIYRDSANTGELF
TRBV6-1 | ASSRPGQPQH
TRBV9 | ASSSGLAGGSYEQY
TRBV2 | ASSRDPLGYEQY
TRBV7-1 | ASSSGPPSTPLAEDPRKLNEQF
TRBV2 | ASLVGSVTAF
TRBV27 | ASSSTGPPLVYGYT
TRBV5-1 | ASSPVPSRDPGETQY
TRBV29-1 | SHLGASNTEAF
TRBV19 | ASSISQGAGNTIY
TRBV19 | ASSYRDYSYEQY
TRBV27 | ASSFLGTGGVNEQF
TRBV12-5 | ASGLSRTSGGVYEQY
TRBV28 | ASGPGLAKNIQY
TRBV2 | ASSGPTLRDEQY
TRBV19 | ASRNRAGGPYEQY
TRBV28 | ASGTGYSISGNTIY
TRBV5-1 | ASSLTGPGYEQY
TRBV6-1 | ASSEGGLLSSYNEQF
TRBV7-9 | ASRGRPPGELF
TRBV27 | ASSLSGSSYNEQF
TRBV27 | ASRSLWGDEGTEAF
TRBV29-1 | SVHPEDSDTQY
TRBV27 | ASSPLGHEQF
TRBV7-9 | ASSLDRGTANTGELF
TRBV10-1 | ASSESNGWYSTDTQY